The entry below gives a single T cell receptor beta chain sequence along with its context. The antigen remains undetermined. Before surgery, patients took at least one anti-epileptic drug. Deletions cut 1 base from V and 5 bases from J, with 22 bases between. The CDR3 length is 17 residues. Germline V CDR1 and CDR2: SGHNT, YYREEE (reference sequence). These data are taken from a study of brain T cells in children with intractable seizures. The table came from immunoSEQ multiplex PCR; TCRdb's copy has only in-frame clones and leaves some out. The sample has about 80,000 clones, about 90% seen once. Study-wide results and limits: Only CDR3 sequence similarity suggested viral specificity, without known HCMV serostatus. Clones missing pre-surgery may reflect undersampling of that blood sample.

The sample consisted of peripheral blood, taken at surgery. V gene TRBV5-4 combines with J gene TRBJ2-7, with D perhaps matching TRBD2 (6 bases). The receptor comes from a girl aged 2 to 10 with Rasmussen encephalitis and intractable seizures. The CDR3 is CASSLWGTQGKSDEQYF. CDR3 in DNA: TGTGCCAGCAGCTTGTGGGGGACTCAGGGAAAAAGCGACGAGCAGTACTTC.